These 17 T cell receptor beta chains came from one sample sequenced in a study of T cells in Graves' hyperthyroidism and ophthalmopathy. RNA transcripts were the template for amplifying TCR beta CDR3 regions. The TCR CDR3 first-round RT-PCR relied on the HTBI primer set. TCRdb reprocessed the multiplex PCR reads with MiXCR, giving one entry per CDR3 protein. The sample contains roughly 530,000 distinct CDR3 sequences, 17% of which appear only once. Sequencing input: blood. The receptor set was obtained from a woman aged 18-29 years with Graves' ophthalmopathy.

The chain recombines TRBV19 with TRBJ2-7; 10 nucleotides match TRBD2. V lost 4 bases and J lost 3; bases outside the gene matches: 3. The CDR3 sequence is 14 residues long. Germline V gives CDR1 LNHDA, CDR2 SQIVND (reference sequence). CDR3 protein: CASSKASGSYEQYF. CDR3 sequence (DNA): TGTGCCAGTAGTAAGGCTAGCGGGAGCTACGAGCAGTACTTC.

This chain links TRBV19 with TRBJ2-1; D is undetermined. The CDR3 covers 16 residues. Trimming took 1 base from V and 4 from J, leaving 14 bases between them. CDR1 and CDR2 (germline): LNHDA, SQIVND (reference sequence). CDR3 nucleotide sequence: TGTGCCAGTAGTATAGGTTCGTGGTTCGGGTACAATGAGCAGTTCTTC. Its protein product is CASSIGSWFGYNEQFF.

This rearrangement joins TRBV7-8 to TRBJ1-3, with TRBD1 identical over 7 bases. This CDR3 region has 12 residues. V was pared by 5 bases and J by 12 bases, with 7 bases of the junction left unmatched. Germline CDR1 is SGHVS and CDR2 is FQNEAQ. Here the CDR3 DNA reads TGTGCCAGCAGCCTCCGGGACAGCCTCATATATTTT. Encoded protein: CASSLRDSLIYF.

This clonotype has more than one count but fewer than ten. The chain recombines TRBV29-1 with TRBJ2-7, with a possible D match to TRBD2 (5 bases). Germline V gene data show CDR1 as SQVTM and CDR2 as ANQGSEA. CDR3 length: 12 amino acids. Trimming removed 4 bases from V and 3 bases from J, with 10 bases in between. CDR3 protein: CSVVEDRYEQYF. The CDR3 DNA reads as TGCAGCGTTGTGGAGGACCGCTACGAGCAGTACTTC.

In its sample, this clonotype was seen many times. The rearrangement joins TRBV7-6 to TRBJ2-5; 11 bases agree with TRBD2. The CDR3 sequence is 14 residues long. CDR1 and CDR2 (germline): SGHVS, FNYEAQ. The V segment lost 9 bases and the J segment 2 bases; nucleotides outside the gene matches: 5. The CDR3 is CASTSGGGQETQYF. As DNA, the CDR3 is TGTGCCAGTACTAGCGGGGGTGGACAAGAGACCCAGTACTTC.

This chain links TRBV4-2 with TRBJ1-1; possible D gene TRBD1, 5 bases. Germline CDR1 LGHNA, CDR2 YNFKEQ. The CDR3 is made up of 15 amino acids. V lost 0 bases, J lost 1 base, and 9 bases lay in between. CDR3 loop: CASSQDGAANTEAFF. CDR3 in DNA: TGTGCCAGCAGCCAAGATGGGGCGGCGAACACTGAAGCTTTCTTT.

This clonotype was observed many times. J is TRBJ2-7 and V is TRBV12-3 or TRBV12-4; 8 bases line up with TRBD1. The CDR3 consists of 14 residues. The ends lost 6 bases at V and 5 bases at J; junction bases unmatched: 9. The CDR3 reads CASRETGVSNEQYF. The CDR3 bases are TGTGCCAGCAGAGAGACAGGGGTCTCTAACGAGCAGTACTTC.

This clonotype was counted ten times or more. The chain employs TRBV13 and TRBJ2-3; D is possibly TRBD1 or TRBD2 (5 bases each). V lost 2 bases, J lost 7 bases, and 10 bases lay in between. The CDR3 runs to 13 residues. Germline V gives CDR1 PRHDT, CDR2 FYEKMQ (reference sequence). The chain's CDR3 is CASSLRGLNTQYF. The CDR3 nucleotides read TGTGCCAGCAGCTTACGGGGCTTGAATACGCAGTATTTT.

V and J are TRBV27 and TRBJ1-1; no clear D. The CDR3 spans 13 residues. V shed 8 bases and J shed 2 bases, with 12 bases lying between them. In germline, CDR1 is MNHEY, CDR2 SMNVEV (reference sequence). In DNA form, the CDR3 reads TGTGCCAGCCGATTCACAGCAAACACTGAAGCTTTCTTT. It yields the protein CASRFTANTEAFF.

This clonotype appeared a few times. The chain couples TRBV28 to TRBJ1-5; 11 bases agree with TRBD1. Losses at the gene ends were 7 bases for V and 6 bases for J; bases not matched to a gene: 5. This CDR3 comprises 14 residues. Per germline, CDR1 MDHEN and CDR2 SYDVKM. The CDR3 DNA reads as TGTGCCAGCACCAAGGGACAGGGGGGTCAGCCCCAGCATTTT. Translation gives CASTKGQGGQPQHF.

Only a few counts were recorded for this clonotype. Here the CDR3 reads CASSPSWRGGGYTF. As DNA, the CDR3 is TGTGCCAGCAGCCCGAGTTGGCGGGGGGGGGGCTACACCTTC. V usage is TRBV12-3 or TRBV12-4 and J usage is TRBJ1-2, with D perhaps matching TRBD1 (5 bases). CDR3 length: 14 amino acids. V lost 6 bases, J lost 8 bases, and 19 bases lay in between.

This clonotype occurred many times. This chain joins TRBV7-9 and TRBJ1-1, with D maybe TRBD1 (5 bases). The V end lost 5 bases, the J end lost 0 bases, and 13 bases lay between the germline ends. CDR1 and CDR2 from the germline V gene are SEHNR and FQNEAQ (reference sequence). This CDR3 comprises 15 residues. CDR3 in DNA: TGTGCCAGCAGCCCACCGCAGGGAATGAACACTGAAGCTTTCTTT. It codes for CASSPPQGMNTEAFF.

The chain is built from TRBV7-9 and TRBJ2-1; TRBD2 aligns across 14 bases. CDR1 and CDR2 (germline): SEHNR, FQNEAQ (reference sequence). The V segment lost 5 bases and the J segment 9 bases; nucleotides outside the gene matches: 9. This CDR3 has 16 residues. The DNA of the CDR3 is TGTGCCAGCAGCGGGTGGGGACTAGCGGGAGAGGGTGAGCAGTTCTTC. Translation gives CASSGWGLAGEGEQFF.

This clonotype was seen ten or more times. V and J are TRBV10-3 and TRBJ2-2; D uncertain. Germline V CDR1 and CDR2: ENHRY, SYGVKD. CDR3 length: 12 residues. Trimming took 6 bases from V and 5 from J, leaving 7 bases between them. The DNA for the CDR3 is TGTGCCATCAGCGACACTACCGGGGAGCTGTTTTTT. Protein: CAISDTTGELFF.

This clonotype has ten or more counts. The chain carries TRBV20-1 and TRBJ1-5, with 9 bases that match TRBD1. The V and J ends lost 1 base and 4 bases, in that order; junction bases with no gene match: 2. The CDR3 has 14 amino acids. The V gene's germline CDR1 is DFQATT and CDR2 SNEGSKA (reference sequence). DNA for the CDR3: TGCAGTGCTAGAGCCGGGACAGGGAATCAGCCCCAGCATTTT. As protein: CSARAGTGNQPQHF.

The chain couples TRBV29-1 to TRBJ1-2; D gene ambiguous. The CDR3 is made up of 13 amino acids. Germline V gene data show CDR1 as SQVTM and CDR2 as ANQGSEA. The ends were cut back, 3 bases at V and 10 bases at J, with 18 bases in the middle. Here the CDR3 DNA reads TGCAGCGTTGAGATCGCCGCGGGTCGTGCCTACACCTTC. Translation: CSVEIAAGRAYTF.

The table lists this clonotype with a few counts. A read error may produce the germline difference seen at one junction end. The V gene is TRBV5-5, the J gene TRBJ1-1, with 10 bases aligning to TRBD1. CDR3 length: 13 residues. Germline V lookup: CDR1 SGHKS, CDR2 YYEKEE (reference sequence). CDR3: CAGSFSDRGRAFF. CDR3 DNA sequence: TGTGCCGGCAGCTTCTCGGACAGGGGGAGAGCTTTCTTT. Full variable domain (missing parts from reference TRBV5-5 and TRBJ1-1): DAGVTQSPTHLIKTRGQQVTLRCSPISGHKSVSWYQQVLGQGPQFIFQYYEKEERGRGNFPDRFSARQFPNYSSELNVNALLLGDSALYLCAGSFSDRGRAFFGQGTRLTVV.